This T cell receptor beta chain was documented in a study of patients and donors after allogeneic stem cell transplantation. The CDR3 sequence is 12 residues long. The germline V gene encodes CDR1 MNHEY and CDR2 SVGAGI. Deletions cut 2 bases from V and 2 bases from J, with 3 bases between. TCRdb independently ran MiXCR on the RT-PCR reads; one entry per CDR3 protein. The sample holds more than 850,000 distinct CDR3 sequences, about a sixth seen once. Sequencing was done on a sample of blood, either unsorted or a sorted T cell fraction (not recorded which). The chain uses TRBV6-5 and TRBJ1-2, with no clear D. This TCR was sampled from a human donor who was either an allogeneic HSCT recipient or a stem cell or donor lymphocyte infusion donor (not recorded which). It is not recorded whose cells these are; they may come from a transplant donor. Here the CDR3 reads CASSYGNYGYTF. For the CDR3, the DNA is TGTGCCAGCAGTTACGGGAACTATGGCTACACCTTC.